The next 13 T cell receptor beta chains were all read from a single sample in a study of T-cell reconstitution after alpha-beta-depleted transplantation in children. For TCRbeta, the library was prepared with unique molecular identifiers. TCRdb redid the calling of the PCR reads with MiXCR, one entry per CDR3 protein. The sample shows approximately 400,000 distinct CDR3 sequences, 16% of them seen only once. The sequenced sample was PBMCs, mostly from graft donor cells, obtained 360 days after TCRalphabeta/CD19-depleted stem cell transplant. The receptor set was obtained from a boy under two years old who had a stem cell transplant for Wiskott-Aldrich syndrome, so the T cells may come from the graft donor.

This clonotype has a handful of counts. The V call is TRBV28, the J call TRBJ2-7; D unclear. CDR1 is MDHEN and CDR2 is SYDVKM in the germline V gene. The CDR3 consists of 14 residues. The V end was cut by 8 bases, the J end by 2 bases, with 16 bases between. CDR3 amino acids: CASGHSNFPYEQYF. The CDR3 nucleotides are TGTGCCAGCGGGCATTCCAACTTCCCCTACGAGCAGTACTTC.

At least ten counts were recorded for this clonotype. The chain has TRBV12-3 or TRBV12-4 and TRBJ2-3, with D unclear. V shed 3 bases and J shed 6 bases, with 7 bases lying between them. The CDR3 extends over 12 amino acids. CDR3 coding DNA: TGTGCCAGCAGTTTGAGCAGCGATACGCAGTATTTT. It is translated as CASSLSSDTQYF.

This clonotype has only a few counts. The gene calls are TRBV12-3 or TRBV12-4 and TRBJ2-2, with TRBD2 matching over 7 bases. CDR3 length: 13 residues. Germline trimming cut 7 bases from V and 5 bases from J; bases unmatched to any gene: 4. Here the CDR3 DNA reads TGTGCCAGCACGACGGGGGGAACCGGGGAGCTGTTTTTT. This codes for CASTTGGTGELFF.

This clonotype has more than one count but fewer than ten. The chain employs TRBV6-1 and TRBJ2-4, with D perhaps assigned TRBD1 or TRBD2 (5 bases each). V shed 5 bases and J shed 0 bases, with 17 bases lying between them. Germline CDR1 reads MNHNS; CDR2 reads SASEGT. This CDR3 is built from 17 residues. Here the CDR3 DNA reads TGTGCCAGCAGTATCCGGCCCGGGACGGCAGCCAAAAACATTCAGTACTTC. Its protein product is CASSIRPGTAAKNIQYF.

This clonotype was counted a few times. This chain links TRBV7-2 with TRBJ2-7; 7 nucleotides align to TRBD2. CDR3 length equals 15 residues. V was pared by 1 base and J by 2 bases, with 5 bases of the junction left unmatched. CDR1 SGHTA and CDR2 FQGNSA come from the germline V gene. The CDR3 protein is CASSLGLADTYEQYF. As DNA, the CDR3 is TGTGCCAGCAGCTTAGGCCTAGCGGACACCTACGAGCAGTACTTC. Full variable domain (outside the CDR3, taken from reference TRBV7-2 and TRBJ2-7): GAGVSQSPSNKVTEKGKDVELRCDPISGHTALYWYRQSLGQGLEFLIYFQGNSAPDKSGLPSDRFSAERTGGSVSTLTIQRTQQEDSAVYLCASSLGLADTYEQYFGPGTRLTVT.

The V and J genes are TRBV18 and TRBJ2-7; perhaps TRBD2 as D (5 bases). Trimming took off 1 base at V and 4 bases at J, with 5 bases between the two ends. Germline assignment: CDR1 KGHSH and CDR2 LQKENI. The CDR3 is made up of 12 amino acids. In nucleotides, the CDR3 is TGTGCCAGCTCACCACGGGAGTACGAGCAGTACTTC. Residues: CASSPREYEQYF. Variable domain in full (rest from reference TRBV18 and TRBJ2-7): NAGVMQNPRHLVRRRGQEARLRCSPMKGHSHVYWYRQLPEEGLKFMVYLQKENIIDESGMPKERFSAEFPKEGPSILRIQQVVRGDSAAYFCASSPREYEQYFGPGTRLTVT.

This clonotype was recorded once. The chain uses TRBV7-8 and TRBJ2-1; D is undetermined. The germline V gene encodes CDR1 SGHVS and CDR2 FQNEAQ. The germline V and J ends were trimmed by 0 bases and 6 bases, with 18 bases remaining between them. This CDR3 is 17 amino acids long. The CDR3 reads CASSLAVWETKRNEQFF. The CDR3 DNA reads TGTGCCAGCAGCTTAGCGGTCTGGGAAACTAAACGCAATGAGCAGTTCTTC.

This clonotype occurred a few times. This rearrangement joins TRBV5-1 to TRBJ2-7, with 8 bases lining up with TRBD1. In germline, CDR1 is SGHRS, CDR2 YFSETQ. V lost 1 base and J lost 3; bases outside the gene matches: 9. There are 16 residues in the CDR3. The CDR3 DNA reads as TGCGCCAGCAGCTTGCTAACAGGGGGTGATCGCTACGAGCAGTACTTC. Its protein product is CASSLLTGGDRYEQYF.

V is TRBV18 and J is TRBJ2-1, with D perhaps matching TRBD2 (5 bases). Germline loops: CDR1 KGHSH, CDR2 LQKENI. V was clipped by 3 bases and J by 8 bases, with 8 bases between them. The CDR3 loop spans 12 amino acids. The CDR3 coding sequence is TGTGCCAGCTCACCCCTAGCCTATGAGCAGTTCTTC. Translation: CASSPLAYEQFF.

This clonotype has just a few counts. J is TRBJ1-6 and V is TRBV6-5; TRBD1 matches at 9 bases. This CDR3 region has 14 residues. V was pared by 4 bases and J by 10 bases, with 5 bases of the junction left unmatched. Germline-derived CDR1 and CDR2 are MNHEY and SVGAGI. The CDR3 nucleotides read TGTGCCAGCAGTTCTCTGACAGGGGGGTCACCCCTCCACTTT. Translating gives CASSSLTGGSPLHF.

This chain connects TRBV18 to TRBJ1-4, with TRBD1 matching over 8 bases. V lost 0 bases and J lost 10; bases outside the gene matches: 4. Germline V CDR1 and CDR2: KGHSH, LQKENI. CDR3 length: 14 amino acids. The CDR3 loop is CASSPPDRGGKLFF. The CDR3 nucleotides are TGTGCCAGCTCACCACCCGACAGGGGCGGAAAACTGTTTTTT. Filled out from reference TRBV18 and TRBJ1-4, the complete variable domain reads NAGVMQNPRHLVRRRGQEARLRCSPMKGHSHVYWYRQLPEEGLKFMVYLQKENIIDESGMPKERFSAEFPKEGPSILRIQQVVRGDSAAYFCASSPPDRGGKLFFGSGTQLSVL.

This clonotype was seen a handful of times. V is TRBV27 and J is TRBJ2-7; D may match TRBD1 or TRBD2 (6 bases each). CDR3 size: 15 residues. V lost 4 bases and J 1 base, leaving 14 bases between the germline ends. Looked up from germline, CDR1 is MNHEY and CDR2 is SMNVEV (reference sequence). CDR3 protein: CASSSKGGVSYEQYF. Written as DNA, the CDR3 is TGTGCCAGCAGTTCGAAGGGGGGAGTGTCCTACGAGCAGTACTTC.

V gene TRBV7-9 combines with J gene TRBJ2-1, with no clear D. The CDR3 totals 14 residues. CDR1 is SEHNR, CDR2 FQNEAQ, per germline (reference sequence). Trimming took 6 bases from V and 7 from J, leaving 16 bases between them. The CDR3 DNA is TGTGCCAGCAGTTTTACGATTGTGGGGAATGAGCAGTTCTTC. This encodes CASSFTIVGNEQFF.